These T cell receptor beta chains were read from a single sample in a study of T cells after yellow fever vaccination. TCRdb recomputed calls from the 5' RACE reads with MiXCR, one row per CDR3 protein. The sample lists a few hundred thousand distinct CDR3 sequences; around a sixth were seen once. The sample in question was PBMCs, obtained less than 6 days after the first yellow fever vaccination. The receptors come from a man aged 18 to 30 who received the YFV17D yellow fever vaccine. The CDR3 runs from the conserved cysteine through the conserved F or W. Fields, in order: CDR3 protein, CDR3 DNA, D gene, J gene, V gene, CDR3 length, clone size. A D gene is named only where the DNA matches it firmly. A row's size may be missing; if present it is once, few, many or a size class.

CSAPTGTDGYTF | TGCAGTGCGCCGACAGGGACAGATGGCTACACCTTC | TRBD1 | TRBJ1-2 | TRBV20-1 | 12 | -
CASSYFPGSANTEAFF | TGTGCCAGCAGTTACTTTCCGGGGTCGGCGAACACTGAAGCTTTCTTT | - | TRBJ1-1 | TRBV6-2/TRBV6-3 | 16 | -
CASSSWRGPDTQYF | TGTGCCAGCAGCTCCTGGCGGGGACCAGATACGCAGTATTTT | - | TRBJ2-3 | TRBV11-3 | 14 | -
CASSLVQGNYNEQFF | TGCGCCAGCAGCTTGGTACAGGGAAACTACAATGAGCAGTTCTTC | - | TRBJ2-1 | TRBV5-1 | 15 | few
CASSLYRGYRETQYF | TGTGCCAGCAGCCTCTACAGGGGATATCGAGAGACCCAGTACTTC | TRBD1 | TRBJ2-5 | TRBV27 | 15 | few
CASSPFLSADTQYF | TGTGCCAGCAGCCCCTTTTTGAGTGCAGATACGCAGTATTTT | - | TRBJ2-3 | TRBV11-3 | 14 | -
CAISELGAADTQYF | TGTGCCATCAGTGAGTTAGGGGCAGCGGATACGCAGTATTTT | - | TRBJ2-3 | TRBV10-3 | 14 | few
CASRMTGEYTEAFF | TGCGCCAGCAGGATGACAGGGGAGTACACTGAAGCTTTCTTT | TRBD1 | TRBJ1-1 | TRBV10-2 | 14 | -
CASSQWDRESETQYF | TGCGCCAGCAGTCAATGGGACAGGGAATCGGAGACCCAGTACTTC | TRBD1 | TRBJ2-5 | TRBV23-1 | 15 | few
CSAFTGLNDYTF | TGCAGTGCTTTTACAGGATTAAACGACTACACCTTC | - | TRBJ1-2 | TRBV20-1 | 12 | few
CSAEQGASNYGYTF | TGCAGTGCGGAACAGGGAGCATCTAACTATGGCTACACCTTC | - | TRBJ1-2 | TRBV20-1 | 14 | -
CASSYSNAASACPTDTQYF | TGTGCCAGCAGTTATTCGAACGCCGCTAGCGCATGCCCCACAGATACGCAGTATTTT | - | TRBJ2-3 | TRBV6-9 | 19 | -
CASSPRSGLNYGYTF | TGTGCCAGCAGCCCCCGCTCGGGTCTTAACTATGGCTACACCTTC | - | TRBJ1-2 | TRBV7-3 | 15 | few
CASSQDITSPFTGELFF | TGCGCCAGCAGCCAAGATATAACTAGTCCGTTCACCGGGGAGCTGTTTTTT | - | TRBJ2-2 | TRBV4-3 | 17 | -
CASSQRTGGTYEQYF | TGCGCCAGCAGCCAGAGGACAGGGGGCACCTACGAGCAGTACTTC | TRBD1 | TRBJ2-7 | TRBV4-1 | 15 | -
CASSFGQDNSPLHF | TGCGCCAGCAGCTTCGGTCAAGATAATTCACCCCTCCACTTT | - | TRBJ1-6 | TRBV5-1 | 14 | few
CASSELRGDRVTYEQYF | TGTGCCAGCAGTGAATTGAGAGGGGACAGGGTAACCTACGAGCAGTACTTC | TRBD1 | TRBJ2-7 | TRBV25-1 | 17 | -
CASSGGGTQYF | TGTGCCAGCAGCGGCGGGGGGACGCAGTATTTT | TRBD2 | TRBJ2-3 | TRBV7-2 | 11 | many
CASRTGQGDGYTF | TGCGCCAGCAGAACGGGACAGGGGGATGGCTACACCTTC | TRBD1 | TRBJ1-2 | TRBV5-1 | 13 | -
CASSLLSGDQPQHF | TGTGCCAGCAGCTTATTGTCCGGAGATCAGCCCCAGCATTTT | - | TRBJ1-5 | TRBV7-2 | 14 | few
CASSQDLARGGETQYF | TGTGCCAGCAGCCAAGATCTGGCCAGGGGTGGAGAGACCCAGTACTTC | - | TRBJ2-5 | TRBV4-2 | 16 | -
CASSPHRVFQTQYF | TGTGCCAGCAGCCCCCATCGCGTTTTCCAGACCCAGTACTTC | - | TRBJ2-5 | TRBV7-2 | 14 | -
CASAGLAGVRPDTQYF | TGTGCCAGCGCCGGACTAGCGGGGGTGCGGCCAGATACGCAGTATTTT | TRBD2 | TRBJ2-3 | TRBV6-1 | 16 | few
CASSATSGGGEQFF | TGTGCCAGCAGTGCGACTAGCGGGGGAGGGGAGCAGTTCTTC | TRBD2 | TRBJ2-1 | TRBV12-3/TRBV12-4 | 14 | -
CASSPTGGTTDTQYF | TGTGCCAGCAGCCCCACCGGGGGAACCACAGATACGCAGTATTTT | - | TRBJ2-3 | TRBV7-9 | 15 | -
CASEKDSGANVLTF | TGTGCCAGCGAGAAGGACTCTGGGGCCAACGTCCTGACTTTC | - | TRBJ2-6 | TRBV9 | 14 | -
CASSTIPYNSPLHF | TGTGCCAGCTCGACAATCCCCTATAATTCACCCCTCCACTTT | - | TRBJ1-6 | TRBV2 | 14 | -
CSYHPGGRTEAFF | TGCAGCTATCATCCAGGGGGGAGGACTGAAGCTTTCTTT | TRBD1 | TRBJ1-1 | TRBV29-1 | 13 | few
CASRALVRLGNSPLHF | TGTGCCAGTAGGGCGCTCGTGCGGCTAGGGAATTCACCCCTCCACTTT | - | TRBJ1-6 | TRBV19 | 16 | -
CATTGVFTEAFF | TGTGCCACGACAGGGGTATTCACTGAAGCTTTCTTT | TRBD1 | TRBJ1-1 | TRBV10-3 | 12 | -
CASSPPGGRNTEAFF | TGTGCCAGCAGCCCGCCAGGGGGGCGGAACACTGAAGCTTTCTTT | TRBD1 | TRBJ1-1 | TRBV6-1 | 15 | -
CASSFTFGPGNTIYF | TGTGCCAGCAGTTTCACATTCGGTCCTGGAAACACCATATATTTT | - | TRBJ1-3 | TRBV12-3/TRBV12-4 | 15 | -
CSAIVSGRHIQYF | TGCAGTGCTATTGTCAGCGGGAGGCACATTCAGTACTTC | TRBD2 | TRBJ2-4 | TRBV20-1 | 13 | few
CASVSDRGGYGYTF | TGTGCCAGCGTATCGGACAGGGGCGGCTATGGCTACACCTTC | TRBD1 | TRBJ1-2 | TRBV7-2 | 14 | -
CASSDPTDTQYF | TGTGCCAGCAGCGACCCCACAGATACGCAGTATTTT | - | TRBJ2-3 | TRBV7-2 | 12 | -
CASSLSPAGGLYNEQFF | TGTGCCAGCAGCTTATCCCCAGCGGGGGGCCTTTACAATGAGCAGTTCTTC | TRBD2 | TRBJ2-1 | TRBV7-3 | 17 | -
CASSPTGGEQYF | TGTGCCAGCAGCCCTACAGGGGGCGAGCAGTACTTC | TRBD1 | TRBJ2-7 | TRBV12-3/TRBV12-4 | 12 | -
CASSLVQAGQETQYF | TGCGCCAGCAGCTTGGTTCAGGCAGGCCAAGAGACCCAGTACTTC | - | TRBJ2-5 | TRBV5-1 | 15 | many